The 9 T cell receptor beta chains below all came from one sample that was sequenced in a study of T cells in localized non-small cell lung cancer. Measured with immunoSEQ multiplex PCR; TCRdb has only the in-frame clones, and not every one. Among about 48,000 clones listed, about 80% were seen once. The sequences come from peripheral blood, collected before any cancer treatment. The receptors here all came from a man between 40 and 69 years old with stage I squamous cell lung carcinoma.

The chain recombines TRBV5-1 with TRBJ2-1, with 7 bases that match TRBD2. Germline CDR1 is SGHRS and CDR2 is YFSETQ. V dropped 0 bases and J dropped 6; count of bases not matched to a gene: 6. This CDR3 region has 15 residues. CDR3 in DNA: TGCGCCAGCAGCTTGGGGCCTAGCGGCTCCAATGAGCAGTTCTTC. This sequence encodes CASSLGPSGSNEQFF.

The chain recombines TRBV30 with TRBJ2-7; D may be TRBD1 (5 bases). Germline assignment: CDR1 GTSNPN and CDR2 SVGIG (reference sequence). V was clipped by 0 bases and J by 7 bases, with 13 bases between them. The CDR3 totals 13 residues. CDR3 sequence reads: CAWSVQSGLEQYF. The CDR3 bases are TGTGCCTGGAGTGTACAGTCAGGGCTAGAGCAGTACTTC.

This chain links TRBV18 with TRBJ1-5, with D unresolved. CDR1 is KGHSH, CDR2 LQKENI, per germline. This CDR3 has 15 amino acids. V gave up 2 bases and J gave up 2 bases, with 10 bases separating them. The DNA for the CDR3 is TGTGCCAGCTCACCAACCGGGGATGGCAATCAGCCCCAGCATTTT. Translated, it gives CASSPTGDGNQPQHF.

The CDR3 coding sequence is TGTGCCAGCAGGTCCTGGGGTGAGGGTGAAAAACTGTTTTTT. Residues: CASRSWGEGEKLFF. This rearrangement joins TRBV7-2 to TRBJ1-4; the D is unclear. Germline-derived CDR1 and CDR2 are SGHTA and FQGNSA. CDR3 length equals 14 residues. Trimming left V 6 bases short and J 7 bases short, with 15 bases between. Combining the CDR3 with reference TRBV7-2 and TRBJ1-4 gives the whole variable domain GAGVSQSPSNKVTEKGKDVELRCDPISGHTALYWYRQSLGQGLEFLIYFQGNSAPDKSGLPSDRFSAERTGGSVSTLTIQRTQQEDSAVYLCASRSWGEGEKLFFGSGTQLSVL.

The chain uses TRBV18 and TRBJ2-7; the match to TRBD1 covers 7 bases. Trimming took 2 bases from V and 1 from J; bases not matched to a gene: 11. Per germline, CDR1 KGHSH and CDR2 LQKENI. The CDR3 covers 17 residues. DNA for the CDR3: TGTGCCAGCTCACCATTAGTTGTCCCAGGGGGATCCTACGAGCAGTACTTC. This sequence encodes CASSPLVVPGGSYEQYF.

The rearrangement links TRBV27 to TRBJ1-5; 8 bases line up with TRBD1. Germline values: CDR1 MNHEY, CDR2 SMNVEV (reference sequence). The CDR3 covers 14 residues. V was clipped by 7 bases and J by 2 bases; unmatched bases: 4. The DNA for the CDR3 is TGTGCCAGCAAACAGGGGGTGCGCAATCAGCCCCAGCATTTT. Its translation is CASKQGVRNQPQHF.

In nucleotides, the CDR3 is TGCGCCAGCAGCCCCGTTCCGGGGATGGAGACCCAGTACTTC. Amino acids: CASSPVPGMETQYF. The chain employs TRBV5-1 and TRBJ2-5; D is perhaps TRBD2 (5 bases). V lost 4 bases, J lost 5 bases, and 15 bases lay in between. The CDR3 has 14 amino acids. The V gene's germline CDR1 is SGHRS and CDR2 YFSETQ.

This chain joins TRBV15 and TRBJ2-3; 7 positions agree with TRBD2. The CDR3 has 16 residues. Unmatched junction bases numbered 13, after V lost 5 bases and J lost 5 bases. The V gene's germline CDR1 is LNHNV and CDR2 YYDKDF (reference sequence). The CDR3: CATSGAGNSQGDTQYF. The CDR3 bases are TGTGCCACCAGCGGAGCGGGAAACAGCCAGGGAGATACGCAGTATTTT.

J is TRBJ1-3 and V is TRBV5-1; no definite D call. V was trimmed by 6 bases and J by 0 bases, leaving 13 bases between them. In germline, CDR1 is SGHRS, CDR2 YFSETQ. The CDR3 has 15 residues. CDR3 amino acids: CASKTQANSGNTIYF. For the CDR3, the DNA is TGCGCCAGCAAGACCCAGGCGAACTCTGGAAACACCATATATTTT.